Each of the 21 T cell receptor beta chains below was sequenced from the same sample in a study of T cell repertoires in aging, cancer and after chemotherapy. Rearranged V-D-J TRB sequences were amplified with a mixed TRB-A/B primer pool. TCRdb re-analysed the multiplex PCR reads in MiXCR, keeping a single row per CDR3 protein. The sample lists 6,500 to 9,500 distinct CDR3 sequences, approximately 25% occurring once. Peripheral blood genomic DNA, not sorted cells or RNA, was the template. Sequencing input: blood. The receptors were sampled from a human donor with a blood cancer.

The sample holds one count of this clonotype. The chain is built from TRBV27 and TRBJ2-5; 8 positions agree with TRBD1. V was clipped by 5 bases and J by 2 bases; unmatched bases: 13. Germline V gene sequence: CDR1 MNHEY, CDR2 SMNVEV (reference sequence). The CDR3 length is 17 residues. DNA of the CDR3: TGTGCCAGCAGTCGCCGGCTTCAGGGGGCATGGCAAGAGACCCAGTACTTC. Translated: CASSRRLQGAWQETQYF.

This clonotype appeared a few times. This chain links TRBV7-2 with TRBJ2-7; D gene unclear. Trimming took off 5 bases at V and 2 bases at J, with 13 bases between the two ends. The length of the CDR3 is 14 residues. CDR1 and CDR2 from the germline V gene are SGHTA and FQGNSA. The CDR3 sequence: CASSPRAGTYEQYF. The DNA for the CDR3 is TGTGCCAGCAGCCCCCGAGCTGGCACCTACGAGCAGTACTTC.

CDR3 coding DNA: TGTGCCAAAGTGGGGACGAATTCACCCCTCCACTTT. This sequence encodes CAKVGTNSPLHF. The chain couples TRBV21-1 to TRBJ1-6; no DNA check was done on the table's D call, TRBD1. TRBV21-1 is a pseudogene segment. This CDR3 comprises 12 residues.

The chain has TRBV6-6 and TRBJ1-6; unclear D gene. Germline values: CDR1 MNHNY, CDR2 SVGAGI (reference sequence). V was trimmed by 5 bases and J by 8 bases, leaving 16 bases between them. CDR3 size: 15 residues. This CDR3 reads CASSPRGSGDSPLHF. The CDR3 coding sequence is TGTGCCAGCAGTCCTCGTGGTAGTGGGGATTCACCCCTCCACTTT.

About this clonotype: This could be a read error, since a much larger clone is one nucleotide away. The chain has TRBV27 and TRBJ2-1; 8 nucleotides line up with TRBD1. After removal of 1 base from V and 10 bases from J, the junction contained 9 bases not matched to a gene. CDR1 is MNHEY and CDR2 is SMNVEV in the germline V gene (reference sequence). CDR3 length: 15 amino acids. The CDR3 sequence is CASSLFAGGGYEQFF. Written as DNA, the CDR3 is TGTGCCAGCAGTTTATTTGCAGGGGGCGGATACGAGCAGTTCTTC.

Of note for this clonotype: Mismatch with germline at one junction end may stem from a read error. This chain's CDR3 is CASSRAGTGKNTEAFF. The CDR3 coding sequence is TGTGCCAGCAGCCGTGCCGGGACGGGGAAGAACACTGAAGCTTTCTTT. The rearrangement joins TRBV4-3 to TRBJ1-1; D may be TRBD1 (5 bases). Germline V gene lookup returns CDR1 LGHNA and CDR2 YSLEER. The CDR3 length is 16 residues.

This clonotype occurred a few times. The chain has TRBV28 and TRBJ2-5; 13 bases agree with TRBD2. Germline assignment: CDR1 MDHEN and CDR2 SYDVKM. CDR3 size: 14 residues. The ends lost 8 bases at V and 4 bases at J; junction bases unmatched: 4. The CDR3 sequence: CASGLAGVVETQYF. The CDR3 DNA sequence: TGTGCCAGCGGACTAGCGGGAGTTGTAGAGACCCAGTACTTC.

Remarks on this clonotype: A much larger clonotype is one base distant, so this may be a read error. The CDR3 does not close with the conserved phenylalanine or tryptophan, likely indicating a read error. The rearrangement joins TRBV6-5 to TRBJ1-6; D unresolved. This CDR3 is 18 amino acids long. The V end was cut by 0 bases, the J end by 0 bases, with 12 bases between. The germline gives CDR1 MNHEY, CDR2 SVGAGI. The CDR3 DNA follows: TGTGCCAGCAGTTACTCGGGTGTCCAGAGCTCCTATAATTCACCCCTCCACTAT. Translating it yields CASSYSGVQSSYNSPLHY.

The V gene is TRBV7-9, the J gene TRBJ2-3; D is uncertain. The CDR3 totals 13 residues. Trimming shortened V by 2 bases and J by 0 bases, and 3 bases separated the two germline ends. CDR1 is SEHNR, CDR2 FQNEAQ, per germline (reference sequence). This chain's CDR3 is CASSLLSTDTQYF. CDR3 nucleotides: TGTGCCAGCAGCTTACTTAGCACAGATACGCAGTATTTT.

Notes on this clonotype: The missing conserved phenylalanine or tryptophan at the end of this CDR3 makes a read error likely. The gene calls are TRBV6-1 and TRBJ1-1; no clear D gene. The CDR3 length is 11 residues. V was cut by 5 bases and J by 11 bases, with 12 bases left in between. Germline CDR1 reads MNHNS; CDR2 reads SASEGT. CDR3: CASSPVLQAFI. For the CDR3, the DNA is TGTGCCAGCAGTCCCGTCCTCCAGGCTTTCATT.

The V gene is TRBV7-9, the J gene TRBJ2-5, with 8 bases fitting TRBD2. The trim removed 5 bases at V and 5 bases at J, leaving 7 bases unmatched. The length of the CDR3 is 14 residues. The V gene's germline CDR1 is SEHNR and CDR2 FQNEAQ (reference sequence). CDR3 amino acids: CASSPRTSLETQYF. In nucleotides, the CDR3 is TGTGCCAGCAGCCCCCGGACTAGCTTGGAGACCCAGTACTTC.

The chain joins TRBV27 to TRBJ2-2; perhaps D is TRBD1 or TRBD2 (6 bases each). The CDR3 has 14 amino acids. CDR1 MNHEY and CDR2 SMNVEV come from the germline V gene (reference sequence). V gave up 7 bases and J gave up 5 bases, with 14 bases separating them. The CDR3 DNA follows: TGTGCCAGCAACTGGGGGGCGCGGACCGGGGAGCTGTTTTTT. It encodes CASNWGARTGELFF.

This clonotype rates as medium-sized. The chain recombines TRBV30 with TRBJ1-2, with 9 nucleotides matching TRBD1. The CDR3 runs 11 residues. Germline trimming cut 4 bases from V and 14 bases from J; bases unmatched to any gene: 8. In germline, CDR1 is GTSNPN, CDR2 SVGIG (reference sequence). The CDR3 reads CAWTIDRGTTF. The DNA for the CDR3 is TGTGCCTGGACGATAGACAGGGGGACGACCTTC.

This rearrangement joins TRBV7-2 to TRBJ2-4, with unresolved D. This CDR3 has 14 amino acids. CDR1 and CDR2 from the germline V gene are SGHTA and FQGNSA. With 5 bases removed from V and 0 bases from J, the gap between germline ends came to 8 bases. CDR3 residues: CASSLTVAKNIQYF. The CDR3 nucleotides read TGTGCCAGCAGCCTAACTGTAGCCAAAAACATTCAGTACTTC.

The sample holds a few counts of this clonotype. The V gene is TRBV5-1, the J gene TRBJ1-5; 9 bases line up with TRBD1. CDR3 length equals 13 residues. J was trimmed by 10 bases and V by 3 bases; bases with no gene match: 5. Germline CDR1 reads SGHRS; CDR2 reads YFSETQ. This CDR3 is CASSSGQGRPQHF. Written as DNA, the CDR3 is TGCGCCAGCAGCTCGGGACAGGGAAGACCCCAGCATTTT.

The chain couples TRBV7-3 to TRBJ2-7; either TRBD1 or TRBD2 may fit D (5 bases each). In germline, CDR1 is SGHTA, CDR2 FQGTGA. The CDR3 sequence is 15 residues long. V was trimmed by 7 bases and J by 0 bases, leaving 16 bases between them. CDR3 nucleotide sequence: TGTGCCAGCACCCCGTTATGGGGGAGCTCCTACGAGCAGTACTTC. The encoded protein is CASTPLWGSSYEQYF.

This chain connects TRBV6-2 or TRBV6-3 to TRBJ2-7; 8 positions agree with TRBD2. The J call is doubtful: the DNA matches TRBJ2-1 better. CDR3 length equals 15 residues. The germline CDR1 and CDR2 sequences are MNHEY and SVGEGT. The DNA for the CDR3 is TGTGCCAGCAGCGACGGGGGGGACTACTACAATGAGCAGTTCTTC. It encodes CASSDGGDYYNEQFF.

By share, this clonotype ranks as medium-sized. The rearrangement joins TRBV24-1 to TRBJ2-3; 10 nucleotides align to TRBD1. The CDR3 contains 13 residues. The germline V gene has CDR1 KGHDR and CDR2 SFDVKD. With V trimmed by 12 bases and J by 4 bases, 6 bases remained unmatched. The CDR3 loop is CASRDRGSDTQYF. DNA of the CDR3: TGTGCCTCGAGGGACAGGGGTTCAGATACGCAGTATTTT.

This clonotype is medium-sized (0.01 to 0.1%) in the sample. This chain connects TRBV11-1 to TRBJ2-5; TRBD1 matches 7 bases. The CDR3 is 18 residues long. After removal of 2 bases from V and 5 bases from J, the junction contained 17 bases not matched to a gene. Germline assignment: CDR1 SGHAT and CDR2 FQDESV (reference sequence). The CDR3 sequence is CASSLLGVVNRGQETQYF. CDR3 in DNA: TGTGCCAGCAGCTTATTGGGCGTGGTCAACAGGGGCCAGGAGACCCAGTACTTC.

This chain uses TRBV20-1 with TRBJ2-3; D assignment may be TRBD1 or TRBD2 (6 bases each). Per the germline V gene, CDR1 is DFQATT and CDR2 is SNEGSKA (reference sequence). The CDR3 contains 16 residues. V was shortened by 0 bases and J by 4 bases, with 17 bases between the two germline ends. CDR3 in amino acids: CSAREQGSGVPDTQYF. The CDR3 nucleotides are TGCAGTGCTAGAGAACAGGGTTCGGGAGTCCCAGATACGCAGTATTTT.

This clonotype was seen a few times. The genes are TRBV12-3 or TRBV12-4 and TRBJ1-3; D is uncertain. The germline V and J ends were trimmed by 4 bases and 0 bases, with 10 bases remaining between them. The CDR3 totals 15 residues. CDR3 nucleotides: TGTGCCAGCAGTTCCCCGGCCACCTCTGGAAACACCATATATTTT. The encoded protein is CASSSPATSGNTIYF.